One and the same sample provided the 13 T cell receptor beta chains below, sequenced in a study of vaccination and CD4 T cells after COVID-19. Their target antigens are unknown. Sequencing of the DNA from cultured CD4+ T cells was carried out with the Oncomine TCR Beta short-read assay. MiXCR was run by TCRdb on the PCR reads, yielding one entry per CDR3 protein. The sample includes about 18,000 distinct CDR3 sequences, 53% of them seen just once. This sample's treatment: approximately 10-day PBMC culture with coronavirus spike peptide pools or control peptides (ViraFEST assay). The starting material was CD4+ T cells from blood, cultured in vitro, obtained before SARS-CoV-2 vaccination. These receptors originate from a human donor who had recovered from COVID-19.

This chain uses TRBV7-2 with TRBJ2-2; the D gene is possibly TRBD2 (5 bases). Germline values: CDR1 SGHTA, CDR2 FQGNSA. V gave up 4 bases and J gave up 5 bases, with 14 bases separating them. The CDR3 is 15 amino acids. The CDR3 here is CASSSDSSGTGELFF. The CDR3 nucleotides read TGTGCCAGCAGCTCGGACTCGTCTGGAACCGGGGAGCTGTTTTTT.

This clonotype was detected a few times. The rearrangement links TRBV20-1 to TRBJ2-1, with 8 bases matching TRBD1. V lost 1 base, J lost 7 bases, and 9 bases stayed unmatched. The CDR3 has 15 amino acids. Per the germline V gene, CDR1 is DFQATT and CDR2 is SNEGSKA (reference sequence). The CDR3 DNA is TGCAGTGCTAGAGTTTGGGACAGGTTACTTAATGAGCAGTTCTTC. It is translated as CSARVWDRLLNEQFF.

The V gene is TRBV20-1, the J gene TRBJ1-6; D unclear. The germline V and J ends were trimmed by 3 bases and 6 bases, with 15 bases remaining between them. CDR1 DFQATT and CDR2 SNEGSKA come from the germline V gene (reference sequence). The CDR3 runs 15 residues. This chain's CDR3 is CSARIPSPANSPLHF. The CDR3 DNA is TGCAGTGCTAGGATCCCGAGTCCAGCTAATTCACCCCTCCACTTT.

This clonotype was detected a few times. This sequence joins TRBV19 and TRBJ1-5; a weak D match, TRBD1 (5 bases). CDR3 length equals 14 residues. Trimming took 7 bases from V and 4 from J, leaving 14 bases between them. Germline-derived CDR1 and CDR2 are LNHDA and SQIVND (reference sequence). The chain's CDR3 is CASTPRTLNQPQHF. CDR3 DNA: TGTGCCAGTACCCCTCGGACATTGAATCAGCCCCAGCATTTT.

The gene calls are TRBV10-3 and TRBJ1-1, with D perhaps matching TRBD1 (6 bases). Germline assignment: CDR1 ENHRY and CDR2 SYGVKD. The CDR3 spans 14 residues. V dropped 6 bases and J dropped 0 bases, with 11 bases sitting between them. CDR3 in DNA: TGTGCCATCAGACAAGGACAGTTGAACACTGAAGCTTTCTTT. Translation gives CAIRQGQLNTEAFF.

The chain is built from TRBV6-2 or TRBV6-3 and TRBJ1-5; D perhaps matches TRBD1 (6 bases). Between the trimmed V and J ends, which lost 4 bases and 6 bases, there was a span of 13 bases. The CDR3 consists of 14 residues. CDR1 is MNHEY, CDR2 SVGEGT, per germline. Here the CDR3 reads CASSFTGFSQPQHF. The DNA of the CDR3 is TGTGCCAGCAGTTTCACAGGGTTTAGTCAGCCCCAGCATTTT.

This chain connects TRBV25-1 to TRBJ2-2, with 8 bases aligning to TRBD1. Germline V CDR1 and CDR2: MGHDK, SYGVNS. The CDR3 covers 16 residues. V shed 5 bases, J shed 0 bases, and the junction held 5 bases outside the gene matches. In DNA form, the CDR3 reads TGTGCCAGCAGTCCTCGGACAGGGTCGAACACCGGGGAGCTGTTTTTT. It is translated as CASSPRTGSNTGELFF.

V is TRBV12-3 or TRBV12-4 and J is TRBJ2-7; D is uncertain. Between the trimmed V and J ends, which lost 3 bases and 9 bases, there was a span of 9 bases. The CDR3 covers 11 residues. The DNA for the CDR3 is TGTGCCAGCAGTTTCGGAGCAACGCAGTACTTC. Translation gives CASSFGATQYF.

J is TRBJ2-5 and V is TRBV11-3; TRBD1 or TRBD2 may be the D gene (6 bases each). The germline gives CDR1 SGHNT, CDR2 YENEEA. Trimming took off 3 bases at V and 2 bases at J, with 13 bases between the two ends. This CDR3 contains 15 residues. CDR3 sequence (DNA): TGTGCCAGCAGCTTTATTAGGGGGACTCAAGAGACCCAGTACTTC. Protein product: CASSFIRGTQETQYF.

The V call is TRBV10-3, the J call TRBJ2-1, with TRBD2 matching over 14 bases. CDR1 is ENHRY, CDR2 SYGVKD, per germline. V was clipped by 5 bases and J by 9 bases; unmatched bases: 3. The CDR3 covers 14 residues. CDR3 bases: TGTGCCATCAGTCACGGACTAGCGGGGGGTGAGCAGTTCTTC. Translated, it gives CAISHGLAGGEQFF.

This clonotype has a handful of counts. The chain employs TRBV7-2 and TRBJ2-7, with TRBD2 matching over 8 bases. The trim removed 5 bases at V and 1 base at J, leaving 10 bases unmatched. Germline CDR1 reads SGHTA; CDR2 reads FQGNSA. The CDR3 spans 16 residues. The CDR3 region has the DNA TGTGCCAGCAGCGAAAGCGGGACTAGGGCTTCCTACGAGCAGTACTTC. It codes for CASSESGTRASYEQYF.

This clonotype appeared a few times. This chain connects TRBV7-9 to TRBJ2-2; TRBD1 matches at 7 bases. CDR1 and CDR2 from the germline V gene are SEHNR and FQNEAQ (reference sequence). V gave up 6 bases and J gave up 5 bases; unmatched junction bases: 9. This CDR3 is built from 15 residues. As DNA, the CDR3 is TGTGCCAGCAGTACAGGGGTCGGTGAAACCGGGGAGCTGTTTTTT. This translates into CASSTGVGETGELFF.

The chain carries TRBV20-1 and TRBJ1-4, with D maybe TRBD1 (5 bases). The germline V gene has CDR1 DFQATT and CDR2 SNEGSKA (reference sequence). This CDR3 is built from 14 residues. V shed 1 base and J shed 5 bases, with 11 bases lying between them. The CDR3 region is CSARGAGRNEKLFF. CDR3 nucleotide sequence: TGCAGTGCTAGAGGGGCAGGGCGAAATGAAAAACTGTTTTTT.